One and the same sample provided the 16 T cell receptor beta chains below, sequenced in a study of blood T cell repertoires in COVID-19. Using immunoSEQ multiplex PCR, the repertoire was profiled, and TCRdb retains in-frame clones only, with some absent. The sample lists some 250,000 clones; roughly 88% were seen once. The material sequenced was peripheral blood. Receptors originate from a man aged 80 or over with acute or convalescent COVID-19.

The genes are TRBV7-8 and TRBJ1-1; maybe TRBD1 (5 bases). The germline gives CDR1 SGHVS, CDR2 FQNEAQ. The CDR3 has 17 amino acids. V was trimmed by 2 bases and J by 0 bases, leaving 16 bases between them. The chain's CDR3 is CASSLRGGAGVNTEAFF. Written as DNA, the CDR3 is TGTGCCAGCAGCTTAAGGGGAGGGGCGGGGGTGAACACTGAAGCTTTCTTT.

The chain is built from TRBV24-1 and TRBJ2-1, with 8 bases identical to TRBD2. CDR3 size: 14 residues. Germline V CDR1 and CDR2: KGHDR, SFDVKD. The trim removed 6 bases at V and 4 bases at J, leaving 4 bases unmatched. CDR3 loop: CATSKASGYNEQFF. The CDR3 bases are TGTGCCACCAGTAAAGCTAGCGGGTACAATGAGCAGTTCTTC.

This chain links TRBV20-1 with TRBJ1-5; a weak D match, TRBD1 (5 bases). Germline values: CDR1 DFQATT, CDR2 SNEGSKA (reference sequence). There are 14 residues in the CDR3. Trimming took 3 bases from V and 4 from J, leaving 13 bases between them. The CDR3, as DNA: TGCAGTGCTAGTGAAGGGGCTAGGAATCAGCCCCAGCATTTT. Translating gives CSASEGARNQPQHF.

This clone was observed a handful of times. Other DNA variants within this sample encode the same CDR3. The V call is TRBV6-5, the J call TRBJ1-1; 7 nucleotides line up with TRBD1. There are 14 residues in the CDR3. CDR1 MNHEY and CDR2 SVGAGI come from the germline V gene. The ends lost 6 bases at V and 5 bases at J; junction bases unmatched: 9. CDR3 sequence reads: CASSQRTGWTEAFF. In nucleotides, the CDR3 is TGTGCCAGCAGCCAACGGACAGGATGGACTGAAGCTTTCTTT.

The genes are TRBV7-3 and TRBJ2-1, with 14 bases matching TRBD2. Germline-derived CDR1 and CDR2 are SGHTA and FQGTGA. J gave up 7 bases and V 5 bases, and 7 bases lay outside the gene matches. The CDR3 has 16 residues. In DNA form, the CDR3 reads TGTGCCAGCAGCCCCCGACTAGCGGGAGGGCGGAATGAGCAGTTCTTC. Residues: CASSPRLAGGRNEQFF.

The chain recombines TRBV5-6 with TRBJ1-2; D possibly corresponds to TRBD1 (5 bases). This CDR3 contains 14 residues. Germline CDR1 reads SGHDT; CDR2 reads YYEEEE. The V and J ends lost 2 bases and 4 bases respectively, with 12 bases between them. CDR3 sequence: CASSFQGTTYGYTF. In DNA, the CDR3 is TGTGCCAGCAGCTTTCAGGGAACAACCTATGGCTACACCTTC.

V gene TRBV6-5 combines with J gene TRBJ1-6; D unclear. CDR1 is MNHEY and CDR2 is SVGAGI in the germline V gene. With 4 bases removed from V and 9 bases from J, the gap between germline ends came to 7 bases. This CDR3 spans 12 amino acids. CDR3 residues: CASSFRSSPLHF. The CDR3 nucleotides are TGTGCCAGCAGTTTTAGAAGTTCACCCCTCCACTTT.

J is TRBJ1-5 and V is TRBV6-2 or TRBV6-3, with 10 nucleotides matching TRBD1. The CDR3 totals 15 residues. The ends lost 2 bases at V and 4 bases at J; junction bases unmatched: 2. Germline assignment: CDR1 MNHEY and CDR2 SVGEGT. The CDR3 region is CASSYPGQGNQPQHF. The CDR3 bases are TGTGCCAGCAGTTACCCGGGACAGGGGAATCAGCCCCAGCATTTT.

The chain has TRBV6-1 and TRBJ2-3, with D perhaps TRBD1 (6 bases). Germline CDR1 MNHNS, CDR2 SASEGT. The CDR3 spans 18 residues. Trimming pared 2 bases from V and 2 bases from J, leaving 20 bases between. CDR3 DNA: TGTGCCAGCAGTGAATTGGGGGACACCAGGCCATTCACAGATACGCAGTATTTT. Residues: CASSELGDTRPFTDTQYF.

This clone was detected a few times. V and J are TRBV13 and TRBJ2-2; TRBD2 matches 8 bases. With 8 bases clipped from V and 0 bases from J, the junction kept 8 bases outside the gene matches. Germline V gene lookup returns CDR1 PRHDT and CDR2 FYEKMQ (reference sequence). The CDR3 sequence is 16 residues long. In DNA form, the CDR3 reads TGTGCCAGCGGACGAGCGGGGGCCTCGAACACCGGGGAGCTGTTTTTT. It is translated as CASGRAGASNTGELFF. The whole variable domain, filled in from reference TRBV13 and TRBJ2-2, reads AAGVIQSPRHLIKEKRETATLKCYPIPRHDTVYWYQQGPGQDPQFLISFYEKMQSDKGSIPDRFSAQQFSDYHSELNMSSLELGDSALYFCASGRAGASNTGELFFGEGSRLTVL.

The chain has TRBV18 and TRBJ1-2; 7 nucleotides agree with TRBD1. The CDR3 contains 14 residues. V lost 3 bases and J lost 3; bases outside the gene matches: 4. CDR1 is KGHSH and CDR2 is LQKENI in the germline V gene. The CDR3 nucleotides are TGTGCCAGCTCACCTACAGGGGACTACTATGGCTACACCTTC. Residues: CASSPTGDYYGYTF. The variable domain in full, with the rest retrieved from reference TRBV18 and TRBJ1-2, is NAGVMQNPRHLVRRRGQEARLRCSPMKGHSHVYWYRQLPEEGLKFMVYLQKENIIDESGMPKERFSAEFPKEGPSILRIQQVVRGDSAAYFCASSPTGDYYGYTFGSGTRLTVV.

This chain uses TRBV27 with TRBJ2-2, with D unclear. Looked up from germline, CDR1 is MNHEY and CDR2 is SMNVEV (reference sequence). The CDR3 length is 16 residues. V was cut by 3 bases and J by 0 bases, with 11 bases left in between. CDR3 sequence reads: CASSFVTVANTGELFF. For the CDR3, the DNA is TGTGCCAGCAGTTTCGTTACAGTCGCGAACACCGGGGAGCTGTTTTTT.

The chain joins TRBV5-4 to TRBJ1-2, with TRBD1 matching over 7 bases. Germline loops: CDR1 SGHNT, CDR2 YYREEE (reference sequence). This CDR3 spans 12 amino acids. J was trimmed by 8 bases and V by 4 bases; bases with no gene match: 5. The CDR3 loop is CASSPQGKGYTF. CDR3 DNA: TGTGCCAGCAGCCCACAGGGGAAGGGCTACACCTTC.

CDR3 protein: CASTPLAGGNTEAFF. CDR3 DNA: TGTGCCAGCACTCCTCTGGCAGGGGGGAACACTGAAGCTTTCTTT. The chain links TRBV6-5 to TRBJ1-1; 7 nucleotides agree with TRBD1. The CDR3 is 15 residues long. CDR1 is MNHEY, CDR2 SVGAGI, per germline. J lost 1 base, V lost 7 bases, and 9 bases had no gene match.

This rearrangement joins TRBV4-2 to TRBJ2-1; 9 nucleotides line up with TRBD2. This CDR3 contains 15 residues. The V segment lost 5 bases and the J segment 0 bases; nucleotides outside the gene matches: 2. Germline V lookup: CDR1 LGHNA, CDR2 YNFKEQ. CDR3 sequence (DNA): TGTGCCAGCAGCTATAGCGGGAGCTCCTACAATGAGCAGTTCTTC. Its protein product is CASSYSGSSYNEQFF.

This chain connects TRBV24-1 to TRBJ2-3; D uncertain. Germline values: CDR1 KGHDR, CDR2 SFDVKD. V was trimmed by 4 bases and J by 6 bases, leaving 13 bases between them. The CDR3 spans 14 residues. As DNA, the CDR3 is TGTGCCACCAGTGAAGCAGTCACCGGGGATACGCAGTATTTT. Residues: CATSEAVTGDTQYF.